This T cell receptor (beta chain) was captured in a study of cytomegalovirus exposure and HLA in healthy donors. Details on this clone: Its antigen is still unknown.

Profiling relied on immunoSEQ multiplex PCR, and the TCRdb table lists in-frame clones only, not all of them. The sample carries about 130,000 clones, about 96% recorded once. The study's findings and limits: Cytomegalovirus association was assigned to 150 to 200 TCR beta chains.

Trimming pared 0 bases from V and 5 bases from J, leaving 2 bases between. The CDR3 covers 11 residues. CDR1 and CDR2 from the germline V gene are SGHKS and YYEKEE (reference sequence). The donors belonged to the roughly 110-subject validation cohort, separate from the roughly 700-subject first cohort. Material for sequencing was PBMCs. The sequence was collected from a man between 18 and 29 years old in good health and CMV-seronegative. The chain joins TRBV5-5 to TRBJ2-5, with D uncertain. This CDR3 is CASSLAETQYF. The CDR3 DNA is TGTGCCAGCAGCTTGGCGGAGACCCAGTACTTC.